One TCR beta chain is described in this entry. Its target antigen remains unknown. Per-nucleotide qualities are absent, and no much larger clonotype sits a single base away. Other DNA sequences in this sample translate to the same CDR3. Libraries came from the immunoSEQ multiplex PCR assay. For the multiplex PCR, a mixture combining 60 forward primers for TCR Vbeta segments and 13 reverse primers for TCR Jbeta segments was used. The CDR3 region of rearranged TCR beta genes was amplified from genomic DNA by a multiplex PCR assay. On the Illumina HiSeq System, the amplified TCR beta libraries were sequenced as 87-base-pair reads. In the original analysis: A later analysis tallied 75 million to 95 million unique TCR beta chains across the approximately 670 repertoires, and around 9.9 million of those chains were shared by two or more donors. A nearest-neighbor algorithm error-corrected the raw reads and collapsed the reads into unique sequences, merging closely related sequences to remove PCR and sequencing errors. V, D and J gene segments were assigned by aligning CDR3 sequences to IMGT reference sequences. For a sequence to be retained, a match of at least six nucleotides to both a V gene segment and a J gene segment was required. A rearrangement counted as productive if the CDR3 had no stop codons and remained in frame with V and J, and every other rearrangement counted as non-productive. CDR3 was defined according to IMGT convention as the region running from the second conserved V-encoded cysteine to the conserved J-encoded phenylalanine. In an earlier analysis of approximately 500 of the donors, sequences lacking an unambiguous match to a single V gene segment were excluded. In an earlier analysis of 587 of the donors, V segments were called functional above 56.7% productive rearrangements and were called segregating when the between-donor standard deviation exceeded 5%. A statistical classification framework was built to diagnose cytomegalovirus status from the catalog of TCR beta chain sequences. In a later analysis, TCR nucleotide sequences were compared against IMGT/GENE-DB human TR gene sequences so that V and J genes could be assigned. In a later analysis, CDR3 sequences and most-parsimonious VDJ recombination scenarios were assigned using the TCRdist pipeline. In a later analysis, every TCR beta chain was defined by the combination of its CDR3 amino acid sequence and its V-gene family, and reads without a unique V-gene family were dropped. To address suspected cross-contamination and a sequencing artifact, a later analysis removed roughly 580 highly shared, low-generation-probability nucleotide sequences. In a later analysis, a clonal expansion index was calculated for each public chain from normalized within-repertoire ranks of inferred template counts. In a later analysis, generation probabilities were computed with a VDJ recombination model fitted to out-of-frame rearrangements, and the resulting probabilities were checked against IGoR. In a later analysis, hypergeometric tests were used to score TCR-TCR, TCR-HLA and TCR-CMV co-occurrence, with a repertoire-size bias correction applied to TCR pairs. In a later analysis, false discovery rates were estimated by permuting HLA or CMV assignments 20 times. A later analysis grouped co-occurring TCRs with DBSCAN, adding TCRdist sequence similarity when clustering within HLA-allele-positive subsets. Repertoires with fewer than 30,000 or more than 120,000 public chains were left out of co-occurrence clustering, as were about five repertoires with anomalous nucleotide sharing. TCRdb re-hosts the immuneACCESS table, in-frame sequences only. Its copies lack some clones; in the studies checked, an unresolved V gene accounts for under half of them, and the cause for the rest is not known. That table furnishes V, J and clone size, whereas the DNA furnished D and trimming. The sample table contains some 190,000 clones; only one count was recorded for around 75% of them. Approximately 2.6% of the sample is held by the ten biggest clonotypes.

The cohort consisted of 666 healthy bone marrow donors. At the time of sampling, every cohort member was nominally healthy, though immune exposures that went unrecorded were likely present. The donor tested CMV seronegative, placing the donor among the 352 seronegative members of the cohort. Every donor gave a peripheral blood sample, and the peripheral blood mononuclear cells from that sample were used for TCR beta sequencing. The Qiagen DNeasy Blood Extraction Kit was used to extract genomic DNA from the blood cell samples. This record belongs to a study of cytomegalovirus exposure and HLA in healthy donors (dated by TCRdb to 2017 to 2019). Turning to the overall study: An earlier analysis of more than 550 of the donors reported roughly 300 Gb of sequence data and roughly 120 million unique TCR beta sequences obtained from around 190 million T cells. An early release that covered approximately 600 HLA-typed donors contained about 300 gigabases of sequencing data and about 84 million unique TCR sequences. Among about 370 genotyped donors of the cohort, an average of about 240,000 unique TCR beta nucleotide sequences was sequenced per donor, of which 15% to 20% were non-productive. HLA typing included class I and class II loci at four-digit resolution. An earlier analysis of some 500 of the donors applied high-throughput TCR beta sequencing to assess whether each TCR beta V gene segment acted as functional or pseudogenic. The study aimed to test whether cataloging public T cell receptors could reveal signatures of past pathogen exposure. A later analysis re-analyzed previously published TCR beta repertoires from roughly 690 donors and added high-resolution HLA genotyping to study TCR occurrence patterns. A separate validation cohort of about 110 different subjects was used in addition to the roughly 670-subject first cohort. Four to six DR-DQ haplotypes were handled as single units for association and clustering, since linkage in the cohort was strong. To predict cytomegalovirus infection status, the study brought together high-throughput TCR immunosequencing, statistical association of individual TCRs with disease status, and machine learning. The later analysis used no new phenotypic data to find candidate immune exposures, relying instead on TCR beta sequences and their occurrence across donors. The study profiled the T cell repertoires of fewer than 850 subjects by immunosequencing and related them to cytomegalovirus serostatus. The number of typed donors differed by locus: about 620-640 for A, B, C, DRB1 and DQB1; 500 to 550 for DQA1; 606 for DPA1; and about 470 for DPB1. Alongside the repertoire data, information on donor age, sex, ethnicity and CMV serostatus was compiled. Among the roughly 430 genotyped donors, around 81% belonged to the genetic ancestry cluster associated with self-reported Caucasian donors. In a later genetic analysis, genome-wide SNP genotypes for about 65% of the roughly 670 donors were used, and that subset was treated as a discovery cohort. Every repertoire in the discovery cohort had been generated on one and the same sequencing platform.

The investigation overall reported the following: In both the original and validation cohorts, the classifier was reported to diagnose cytomegalovirus status with high specificity and sensitivity. At a false discovery rate of 0.05, a later analysis linked roughly 17,000 TCR beta sequences to specific HLA alleles. Most TCR sequences were observed very rarely across donors, whereas some public TCRs were present in many individuals. Because counts were too low, under 20 rarely observed V segments, including chromosome 9 orphons, were left out of the earlier analysis of a few hundred of the donors. Compared with equally common non-associated chains, HLA-associated TCR beta chains in a later analysis were more clonally expanded and had lower generation probabilities. The only immune exposure information available for the cohort was CMV serostatus. A total of about 180 TCR beta chains were listed by the study as associated with cytomegalovirus. In a later genetic analysis, a missense DCLRE1C variant was associated with V-gene and J-gene trimming of TCR beta chains, and the association was replicated in an independent cohort. An earlier analysis of approximately 500 of the donors showed that most TCR beta V segments appeared in productive rearrangements either about 87% or about 30% of the time, which broadly matched IMGT annotations. According to a later analysis, most CMV-associated TCR beta chains appeared to be HLA-restricted, and the HLA associations seemed to be driven largely by CMV exposure. The presence/absence analyses assumed that sequencing depth was roughly uniform across donors, and that assumption may not be true. Correlated functional status among segregating V segments might be attributable to linkage disequilibrium, but an unknown experimental factor could not be ruled out. Some IMGT-functional V segments, including TRBV6-2 and TRBV6-3, could not be told apart with the 87-base-pair reads, so those segments were excluded. It was suggested by the authors that the approach could potentially be generalized to other disease states and immunological phenotypes. A further reported finding was that TCR beta sequences accurately predicted the HLA-A and HLA-B alleles for most subjects in the first cohort. Because some donors lacked HLA typing at each locus, the association tests relied only on the typed subset. A later analysis reported that several top co-occurrence clusters appeared linked to parvovirus B19, influenza, CMV and Epstein-Barr virus. This cohort had only TCR beta chains sequenced, and the lack of alpha or paired-chain data limited which features could be detected. According to a later genetic analysis, donors in an Asian-associated ancestry cluster had fewer N-insertions in productive TCRs than the approximately 650-donor mean. A cluster of highly shared sequence variants was judged likely to be a technical artifact of the sequencing pipeline. A few of the identified cytomegalovirus-associated TCR beta chains were confirmed in vitro to be specific for cytomegalovirus antigens. Assigning TCR associations to individual alleles was difficult when HLA alleles, especially DR and DQ, strongly co-occurred. A later analysis found that TCR association rates varied across HLA loci, with DRB1 alleles showing the most associated TCRs and HLA-C alleles the fewest.

The CDR3 covers 12 residues, taking in both the cysteine and the phenylalanine. CDR3 DNA only is kept here, 36 bases in frame from base 1. Between the V and J ends, shortened by 8 bases and 5 bases respectively, the junction contains 10 bases. The germline V gene specifies SNHLY as CDR1 and FYNNEI as CDR2. The specimen was PBMCs. This TCR came from a female donor in good health and CMV-seronegative. The chain joins TRBV2 to TRBJ2-1, with the D gene too uncertain to name. Read as DNA, the sequence is TGTGCCAGCCAGACCAGGAACAATGAGCAGTTCTTC. Translated, it reads CASQTRNNEQFF.